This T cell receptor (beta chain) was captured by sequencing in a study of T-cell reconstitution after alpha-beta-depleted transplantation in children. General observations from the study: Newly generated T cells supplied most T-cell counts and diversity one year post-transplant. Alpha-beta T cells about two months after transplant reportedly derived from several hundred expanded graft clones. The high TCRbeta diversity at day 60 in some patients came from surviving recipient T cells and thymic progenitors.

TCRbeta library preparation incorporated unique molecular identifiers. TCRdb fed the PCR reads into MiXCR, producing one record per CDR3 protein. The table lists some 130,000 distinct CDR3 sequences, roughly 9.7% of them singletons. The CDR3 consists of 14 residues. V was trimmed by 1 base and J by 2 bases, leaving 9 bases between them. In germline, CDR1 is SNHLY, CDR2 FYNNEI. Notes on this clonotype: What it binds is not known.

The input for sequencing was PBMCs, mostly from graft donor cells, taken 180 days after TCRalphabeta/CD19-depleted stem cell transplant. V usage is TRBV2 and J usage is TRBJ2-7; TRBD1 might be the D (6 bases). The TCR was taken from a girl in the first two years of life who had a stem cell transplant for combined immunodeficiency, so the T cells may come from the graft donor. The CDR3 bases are TGTGCCAGCAGTGAAGGTAGGGGGACCTACGAGCAGTACTTC. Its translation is CASSEGRGTYEQYF.